Below are 12 T cell receptor beta chains sequenced from a single sample in a study of blood T cell repertoires in COVID-19. Produced via immunoSEQ multiplex PCR; TCRdb's table is partial and in-frame only. The sample has some 180,000 clones; around 82% are singletons. Sequenced: peripheral blood. These receptors originate from a woman in her seventies who had recovered from COVID-19.

This chain connects TRBV6-2 or TRBV6-3 to TRBJ2-5; D possibly corresponds to TRBD1 (5 bases). CDR3 length: 17 amino acids. Germline CDR1 MNHEY, CDR2 SVGEGT. The germline V and J ends were trimmed by 6 bases and 0 bases, with 20 bases remaining between them. The CDR3 nucleotides are TGTGCCAGCAGCCCCACACGGAACGACAGAAACCAAGAGACCCAGTACTTC. Protein sequence: CASSPTRNDRNQETQYF.

The genes are TRBV11-3 and TRBJ2-1, with 7 bases fitting TRBD1. The CDR3 is made up of 12 amino acids. J lost 12 bases, V lost 1 base, and 3 bases had no gene match. Looked up from germline, CDR1 is SGHNT and CDR2 is YENEEA. CDR3 residues: CASSLGGGGQFF. CDR3 sequence (DNA): TGTGCCAGCAGCTTAGGAGGGGGCGGGCAGTTCTTC.

The genes are TRBV3-1 (or the pseudogene TRBV3-2) and TRBJ2-1; maybe TRBD2 (5 bases). Germline CDR1 reads LGHDT; CDR2 reads YNNKEL (reference sequence). This CDR3 spans 15 amino acids. V was cut by 5 bases and J by 9 bases, with 20 bases left in between. The CDR3 protein is CASSAFKVARVEQFF. The CDR3, as DNA: TGTGCCAGCAGCGCTTTTAAGGTAGCGCGAGTTGAGCAGTTCTTC.

This chain joins TRBV7-3 and TRBJ2-1, with D possibly being TRBD1 (6 bases). The CDR3 length is 15 residues. Germline values: CDR1 SGHTA, CDR2 FQGTGA. Deletions cut 7 bases from V and 1 base from J, with 14 bases between. CDR3 amino acids: CASMVQQGSYNEQFF. The CDR3 DNA is TGTGCCAGCATGGTCCAACAGGGTTCCTACAATGAGCAGTTCTTC.

The rearrangement uses TRBV19 and TRBJ2-6; 8 bases are shared with TRBD1. The ends lost 6 bases at V and 0 bases at J; junction bases unmatched: 7. This CDR3 is 17 amino acids long. Looked up from germline, CDR1 is LNHDA and CDR2 is SQIVND (reference sequence). CDR3: CASRPGTGTSGANVLTF. The CDR3 bases are TGTGCCAGTAGGCCCGGGACAGGCACCTCTGGGGCCAACGTCCTGACTTTC. Together with reference TRBV19 and TRBJ2-6, the CDR3 gives the full variable domain: DGGITQSPKYLFRKEGQNVTLSCEQNLNHDAMYWYRQDPGQGLRLIYYSQIVNDFQKGDIAEGYSVSREKKESFPLTVTSAQKNPTAFYLCASRPGTGTSGANVLTFGAGSRLTVL.

This chain joins TRBV30 and TRBJ1-1, with TRBD1 as a possible D gene (5 bases). CDR1 is GTSNPN, CDR2 SVGIG, per germline (reference sequence). The CDR3 runs to 11 residues. The germline V and J ends were trimmed by 4 bases and 11 bases, with 14 bases remaining between them. CDR3 in DNA: TGTGCCTGGACCACCCCTGGGGGGGCTTTCTTT. It is translated as CAWTTPGGAFF.

CDR3 residues: CASSPPSGLMYF. In nucleotides, the CDR3 is TGTGCCAGCAGCCCGCCGTCCGGACTAATGTATTTT. This sequence joins TRBV3-1 (or the pseudogene TRBV3-2) and TRBJ2-3; D possibly corresponds to TRBD2 (6 bases). CDR3 length equals 12 residues. V was pared by 4 bases and J by 14 bases, with 16 bases between. Germline V gene sequence: CDR1 LGHDT, CDR2 YNNKEL (reference sequence).

Notes on this clone: The sample has other DNA sequences that encode this CDR3 too. The chain links TRBV5-1 to TRBJ2-5, with 7 positions matching TRBD2. The CDR3 is 13 residues long. Per germline, CDR1 SGHRS and CDR2 YFSETQ. V was clipped by 0 bases and J by 5 bases; unmatched bases: 1. As DNA, the CDR3 is TGCGCCAGCAGCTTGGGCGGGGGTGAGACCCAGTACTTC. Translation: CASSLGGGETQYF.

The chain links TRBV7-9 to TRBJ1-1; 10 bases are a match to TRBD1. There are 14 residues in the CDR3. Germline V gives CDR1 SEHNR, CDR2 FQNEAQ (reference sequence). The V and J ends lost 5 bases and 6 bases, in that order; junction bases with no gene match: 6. DNA of the CDR3: TGTGCCAGCAGCACATGGGACAGGGGCGCTGAAGCTTTCTTT. Amino acids: CASSTWDRGAEAFF.

This clone was seen a few times. The chain has TRBV11-2 and TRBJ1-6; D is ambiguous. Trimming removed 5 bases from V and 4 bases from J, with 6 bases in between. The CDR3 sequence is 13 residues long. The germline V gene has CDR1 SGHAT and CDR2 FQNNGV. The CDR3 is CASSPTYNSPLHF. DNA of the CDR3: TGTGCCAGCAGCCCGACTTATAATTCACCCCTCCACTTT.

This rearrangement joins TRBV7-3 to TRBJ2-2; the D gene is possibly TRBD2 (6 bases). Germline CDR1 and CDR2: SGHTA and FQGTGA. V was trimmed by 2 bases and J by 6 bases, leaving 7 bases between them. The CDR3 totals 13 residues. The CDR3 DNA follows: TGTGCCAGCAGCTTAGCGGGGTCCGGGGAGCTGTTTTTT. As protein: CASSLAGSGELFF.

This chain joins TRBV27 and TRBJ1-2; D possibly corresponds to TRBD1 (5 bases). Germline assignment: CDR1 MNHEY and CDR2 SMNVEV (reference sequence). CDR3 length: 14 residues. V lost 5 bases and J 8 bases, leaving 18 bases between the germline ends. CDR3 nucleotides: TGTGCCAGCAGTCCGCCGGGACTTATGAGGGGCTACACCTTC. This sequence encodes CASSPPGLMRGYTF.